This TCR beta chain comes out of a study of early T cells in non-severe SARS-CoV-2 infection. Overall study context: Sequencing input comprised bulk RNA from unsorted whole blood; chain pairing was not available.

One entry per CDR3 protein, called by TCRdb with MiXCR from the 5' RACE reads. The profile covers 95,000 to 100,000 distinct CDR3 sequences, with about 11% appearing a single time and around 5.1% taken by the ten largest. Germline CDR1 SGHDT, CDR2 YYEEEE. Deletions cut 1 base from V and 2 bases from J, with 13 bases between. The CDR3 spans 16 residues. This chain joins TRBV5-6 and TRBJ1-5, with D perhaps matching TRBD1 (6 bases). The receptor was isolated from an adult who was a healthcare worker with PCR-confirmed SARS-CoV-2 infection or an uninfected control (not recorded which). Sequences were obtained from whole blood. The CDR3 sequence is CASSLFFAGGNQPQHF. DNA for the CDR3: TGTGCCAGCAGCTTGTTTTTCGCAGGGGGCAATCAGCCCCAGCATTTT.